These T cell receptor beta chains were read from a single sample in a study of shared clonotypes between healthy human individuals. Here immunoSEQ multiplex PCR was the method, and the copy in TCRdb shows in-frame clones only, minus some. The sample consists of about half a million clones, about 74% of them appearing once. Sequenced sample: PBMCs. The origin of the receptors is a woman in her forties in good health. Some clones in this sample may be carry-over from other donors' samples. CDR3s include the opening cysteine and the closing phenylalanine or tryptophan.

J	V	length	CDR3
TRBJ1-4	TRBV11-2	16	CASSSPGDRDGEKLFF
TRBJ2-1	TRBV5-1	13	CASSLQGRGEQFF
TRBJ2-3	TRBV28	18	CASSSPGLAGYFRGTQYF
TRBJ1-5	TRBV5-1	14	CASSLDGSNQPQHF
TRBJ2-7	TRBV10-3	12	CAISESREEQYF
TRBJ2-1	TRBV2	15	CASSEGLASYNEQFF
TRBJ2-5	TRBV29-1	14	CSVGLAGSPETQYF
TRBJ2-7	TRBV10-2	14	CASTPSGRANEQYF
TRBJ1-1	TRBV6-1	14	CASSEAGVYSEAFF
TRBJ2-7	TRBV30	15	CAWSVFSGSIGEQYF
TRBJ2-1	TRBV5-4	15	CASSSLRAPYNEQFF
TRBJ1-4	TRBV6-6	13	CASSYRENEKLFF
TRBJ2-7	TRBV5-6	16	CASSLGVRVRSYEQYF
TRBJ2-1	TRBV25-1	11	CASRRPRGPFF
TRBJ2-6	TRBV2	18	CASTRRIAGSSGANVLTF
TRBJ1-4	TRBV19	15	CASTPTGQTNEKLFF
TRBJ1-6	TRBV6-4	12	CASSDGGPPLHF
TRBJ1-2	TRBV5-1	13	CASSLAGRYGYTF
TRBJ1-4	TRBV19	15	CASSVGQGVAEKLFF
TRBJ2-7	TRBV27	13	CASSFDDSYEQYF
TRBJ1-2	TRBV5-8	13	CASSRDSFYGYTF
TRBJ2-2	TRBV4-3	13	CASSRQRAGELFF
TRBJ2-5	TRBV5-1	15	CASSPGGTDYETQYF
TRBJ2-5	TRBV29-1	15	CSVEGTGGFSETQYF
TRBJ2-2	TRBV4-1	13	CATGQGGTGELFF
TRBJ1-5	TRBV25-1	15	CASSAGRNCNQPQHF
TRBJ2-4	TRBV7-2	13	CASSKGRDNIQYF
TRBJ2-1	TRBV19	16	CASIPTSGSSTDEQFF
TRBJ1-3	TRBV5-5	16	CASSFTISSSGNTIYF
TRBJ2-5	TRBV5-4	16	CASSLDPAGGLETQYF
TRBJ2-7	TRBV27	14	CASSPYGTTYEQYF
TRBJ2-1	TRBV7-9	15	CASSATRGAYNEQFF
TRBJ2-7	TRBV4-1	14	CASSQGPRSYEQYF
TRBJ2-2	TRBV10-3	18	CAISVQTSGKRGTGELFF
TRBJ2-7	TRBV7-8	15	CASSSPGAGGEEQYF
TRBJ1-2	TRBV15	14	CATSTGTERPGYTF
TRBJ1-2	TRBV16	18	CASSQPSYADRGRYGYTF
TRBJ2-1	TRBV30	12	CAWSPIGDEQFF
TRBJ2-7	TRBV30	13	CAWSPGVGYEQYF
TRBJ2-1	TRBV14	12	CASSQAGGEQFF
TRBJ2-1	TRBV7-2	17	CASSLGGTGAIVNEQFF
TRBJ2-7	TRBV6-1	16	CASSDIPGQGSYEQYF
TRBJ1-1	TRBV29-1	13	CSAGQGAQTEAFF
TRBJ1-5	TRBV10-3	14	CAMGPDLSNQPQHF
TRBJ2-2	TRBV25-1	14	CATTTGGRTGELFF
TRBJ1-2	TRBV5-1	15	CASSLGQNVNYGYTF
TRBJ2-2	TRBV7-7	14	CASRTTPNTGELFF
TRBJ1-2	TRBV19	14	CASSREGRNYGYTF
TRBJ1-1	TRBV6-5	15	CASSIGTVLNTEAFF
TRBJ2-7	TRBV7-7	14	CASSLGGSDYEQYF
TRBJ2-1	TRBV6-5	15	CASSLAGAVYNEQFF
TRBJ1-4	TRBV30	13	CAWTGQGYEKLSF
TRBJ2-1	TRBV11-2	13	CASSLFPSGLQFF
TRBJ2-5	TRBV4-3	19	CASSQAATSGSGYQETQYF